One and the same sample provided the 30 T cell receptor beta chains below, sequenced in a study of blood T cell repertoires in COVID-19. Only in-frame clones appear in the TCRdb table, and some are missing; sequencing was by immunoSEQ multiplex PCR. The data contain around 300,000 clones, approximately 85% of them singletons. Sample: peripheral blood. Source of these receptors: a human donor in a cohort sampled during active COVID-19.

The rearrangement links TRBV2 to TRBJ2-2, with TRBD1 matching 9 bases. Germline CDR1 SNHLY, CDR2 FYNNEI. The J segment lost 7 bases and the V segment lost 0 bases, leaving 6 bases of the junction unmatched. The CDR3 sequence is 16 residues long. CDR3 bases: TGTGCCAGCAGTGAAGCAGGACAGGGGTCTGGCGGGGAGCTGTTTTTT. Protein product: CASSEAGQGSGGELFF.

As for this clone: The same CDR3 is also encoded by other DNA sequences in this sample. The rearrangement links TRBV7-8 to TRBJ1-1, with D perhaps matching TRBD1 (6 bases). Germline V gene data show CDR1 as SGHVS and CDR2 as FQNEAQ. This CDR3 comprises 14 residues. Deletions cut 1 base from V and 1 base from J, with 7 bases between. The CDR3 is CASSLGRGNTEAFF. CDR3 in DNA: TGTGCCAGCAGCTTAGGCAGGGGGAACACTGAAGCTTTCTTT.

This clone was observed a handful of times. The chain combines TRBV18 with TRBJ2-7, with TRBD1 matching over 9 bases. Losses at the gene ends were 3 bases for V and 6 bases for J; bases not matched to a gene: 9. The length of the CDR3 is 15 residues. CDR1 is KGHSH and CDR2 is LQKENI in the germline V gene. The CDR3 protein is CASSPAGTGSREQYF. For the CDR3, the DNA is TGTGCCAGCTCACCGGCCGGGACAGGGTCTCGCGAGCAGTACTTC.

The V gene is TRBV9, the J gene TRBJ1-4; 10 bases are shared with TRBD1. Germline CDR1 SGDLS, CDR2 YYNGEE. The CDR3 has 15 residues. With V trimmed by 3 bases and J by 7 bases, 6 bases remained unmatched. The CDR3 region has the DNA TGTGCCAGCAGCGCTCGACAGGGGGCAGGTGAAAAACTGTTTTTT. Translation gives CASSARQGAGEKLFF.

The gene calls are TRBV9 and TRBJ1-3, with D perhaps matching TRBD1 (5 bases). V lost 3 bases and J 4 bases, leaving 14 bases between the germline ends. This CDR3 spans 15 amino acids. Per the germline V gene, CDR1 is SGDLS and CDR2 is YYNGEE. CDR3 sequence reads: CASSASGVGGNTIYF. CDR3 sequence (DNA): TGTGCCAGCAGCGCCTCGGGGGTGGGCGGAAACACCATATATTTT. Together with reference TRBV9 and TRBJ1-3, the CDR3 gives the full variable domain: DSGVTQTPKHLITATGQRVTLRCSPRSGDLSVYWYQQSLDQGLQFLIQYYNGEERAKGNILERFSAQQFPDLHSELNLSSLELGDSALYFCASSASGVGGNTIYFGEGSWLTVV.

The chain carries TRBV19 and TRBJ1-1; 9 positions agree with TRBD1. Looked up from germline, CDR1 is LNHDA and CDR2 is SQIVND (reference sequence). The CDR3 covers 14 residues. The V segment lost 5 bases and the J segment 2 bases; nucleotides outside the gene matches: 3. The CDR3 DNA follows: TGTGCCAGTAGTCACAGGGGGCTTAACACTGAAGCTTTCTTT. Its protein product is CASSHRGLNTEAFF.

The chain has TRBV12-5 and TRBJ2-1; perhaps TRBD1 as D (6 bases). V was pared by 5 bases and J by 8 bases, with 16 bases between. This CDR3 is 14 amino acids long. The germline gives CDR1 LGHNT, CDR2 FRNRAP. CDR3 residues: CASGTPQGKHEQFF. The CDR3 nucleotides are TGTGCTAGTGGTACCCCACAGGGCAAGCATGAGCAGTTCTTC.

CDR3 sequence (DNA): TGTGCCTGGATAATTCGCGGTGGCCTTGGAAACACCATATATTTT. This translates into CAWIIRGGLGNTIYF. The V gene is TRBV30, the J gene TRBJ1-3; D uncertain. The ends were cut back, 4 bases at V and 3 bases at J, with 16 bases in the middle. Germline V gene lookup returns CDR1 GTSNPN and CDR2 SVGIG (reference sequence). The CDR3 loop spans 15 amino acids.

A single count supports this clone. The V and J genes are TRBV24-1 and TRBJ2-3, with a possible D match to TRBD1 (5 bases). The germline gives CDR1 KGHDR, CDR2 SFDVKD. V was cut by 1 base and J by 2 bases, with 12 bases left in between. This CDR3 is built from 16 residues. The CDR3 loop is CATSDFRTQDTDTQYF. In nucleotides, the CDR3 is TGTGCCACCAGTGATTTTCGGACACAGGACACAGATACGCAGTATTTT.

The V call is TRBV28, the J call TRBJ1-5, with unresolved D. Trimming cost V 7 bases and J 1 base, with 11 bases left between them. Germline CDR1 MDHEN, CDR2 SYDVKM. The CDR3 consists of 14 residues. CDR3: CASISQSSNQPQHF. CDR3 coding DNA: TGTGCCAGCATAAGTCAGTCGAGCAATCAGCCCCAGCATTTT.

This CDR3 is CASSPSGSGEGEKLFF. The CDR3 DNA follows: TGCGCCAGCAGCCCGAGCGGGAGCGGCGAGGGAGAAAAACTGTTTTTT. The chain uses TRBV4-1 and TRBJ1-4; D is ambiguous. V was trimmed by 4 bases and J by 8 bases, leaving 20 bases between them. The CDR3 totals 16 residues. The germline V gene encodes CDR1 MGHRA and CDR2 YSYEKL.

In this sample, this clone turned up a few times. The chain uses TRBV2 and TRBJ1-5, with 7 bases aligning to TRBD1. Germline lookup yields CDR1 SNHLY and CDR2 FYNNEI. The length of the CDR3 is 16 residues. Losses at the gene ends were 4 bases for V and 2 bases for J; bases not matched to a gene: 8. The CDR3 here is CASSAFPQGRNQPQHF. DNA for the CDR3: TGTGCCAGCAGTGCTTTCCCACAGGGGCGCAATCAGCCCCAGCATTTT.

The genes are TRBV10-3 and TRBJ1-2; D uncertain. Germline V gives CDR1 ENHRY, CDR2 SYGVKD. V lost 1 base and J 0 bases, leaving 9 bases between the germline ends. The CDR3 extends over 15 amino acids. CDR3 sequence reads: CAISEFKTANYGYTF. The CDR3 nucleotides read TGTGCCATCAGTGAGTTTAAAACAGCTAACTATGGCTACACCTTC.

This chain connects TRBV20-1 to TRBJ2-2; a weak D match, TRBD2 (5 bases). The CDR3 is 14 amino acids. Trimming removed 3 bases from V and 4 bases from J, with 12 bases in between. The germline gives CDR1 DFQATT, CDR2 SNEGSKA (reference sequence). CDR3 loop: CSASREVGTGELFF. The DNA for the CDR3 is TGCAGTGCTAGTCGGGAAGTGGGCACCGGGGAGCTGTTTTTT.

J is TRBJ2-2 and V is TRBV7-9, with D possibly matching TRBD2 (6 bases). The CDR3 runs to 15 residues. Trimming removed 5 bases from V and 3 bases from J, with 13 bases in between. Per germline, CDR1 SEHNR and CDR2 FQNEAQ (reference sequence). CDR3 sequence reads: CASSPGGSDTGELFF. In nucleotides, the CDR3 is TGTGCCAGCAGCCCCGGGGGAAGCGACACCGGGGAGCTGTTTTTT. The full variable domain, rest sourced from reference TRBV7-9 and TRBJ2-2, is DTGVSQNPRHKITKRGQNVTFRCDPISEHNRLYWYRQTLGQGPEFLTYFQNEAQLEKSRLLSDRFSAERPKGSFSTLEIQRTEQGDSAMYLCASSPGGSDTGELFFGEGSRLTVL.

This sequence joins TRBV6-5 and TRBJ2-7, with 10 bases identical to TRBD1. The V and J ends lost 7 bases and 6 bases, in that order; junction bases with no gene match: 6. Germline lookup yields CDR1 MNHEY and CDR2 SVGAGI. The CDR3 totals 13 residues. The CDR3 DNA sequence: TGTGCCAGCACCGGGACAGGGGAGGCCGAGCAGTACTTC. It yields the protein CASTGTGEAEQYF.

In its sample, this clone was seen once. The chain uses TRBV9 and TRBJ2-7, with 8 bases fitting TRBD2. Germline V lookup: CDR1 SGDLS, CDR2 YYNGEE. This CDR3 region has 14 residues. With V trimmed by 4 bases and J by 3 bases, 6 bases remained unmatched. CDR3 sequence: CASSSTGTSYEQYF. CDR3 nucleotide sequence: TGTGCCAGCAGCAGCACCGGGACTAGCTACGAGCAGTACTTC.

The V gene is TRBV6-5, the J gene TRBJ1-2; D might be TRBD1 (5 bases). Trimming shortened V by 6 bases and J by 3 bases, and 14 bases separated the two germline ends. Germline loops: CDR1 MNHEY, CDR2 SVGAGI. This CDR3 is 14 amino acids long. CDR3 in DNA: TGTGCCAGCAGGTTCCTAGGACAACACTATGGCTACACCTTC. It encodes CASRFLGQHYGYTF.

The chain combines TRBV5-1 with TRBJ2-3; 7 bases map to TRBD2. This CDR3 region has 13 residues. Per the germline V gene, CDR1 is SGHRS and CDR2 is YFSETQ. Trimming removed 9 bases from V and 2 bases from J; junction bases left unmatched: 6. The CDR3 reads CATTGGITDTQYF. The CDR3 nucleotides are TGCGCCACCACGGGGGGAATCACAGATACGCAGTATTTT.

The chain has TRBV5-1 and TRBJ2-5, with D perhaps TRBD1 (5 bases). This CDR3 has 15 amino acids. Germline CDR1 SGHRS, CDR2 YFSETQ. V gave up 3 bases and J gave up 5 bases, with 17 bases separating them. CDR3 nucleotides: TGCGCCAGCAGCTCCGGACACGTTGAGTCGGAGACCCAGTACTTC. Residues: CASSSGHVESETQYF.

This chain connects TRBV2 to TRBJ2-2, with TRBD1 matching over 9 bases. The germline CDR1 and CDR2 sequences are SNHLY and FYNNEI. This CDR3 spans 17 amino acids. Trimming removed 10 bases from V and 0 bases from J; junction bases left unmatched: 12. CDR3: CATSAPTGGANTGELFF. As DNA, the CDR3 is TGTGCCACCTCCGCCCCAACAGGGGGCGCGAACACCGGGGAGCTGTTTTTT.

The gene calls are TRBV9 and TRBJ1-2; 7 nucleotides agree with TRBD1. The CDR3 extends over 16 amino acids. J gave up 0 bases and V 3 bases, and 8 bases lay outside the gene matches. Germline CDR1 reads SGDLS; CDR2 reads YYNGEE. The CDR3 loop is CASSARIGTANYGYTF. In DNA, the CDR3 is TGTGCCAGCAGCGCCCGGATAGGGACAGCTAACTATGGCTACACCTTC.

The V and J genes are TRBV2 and TRBJ2-2; TRBD2 matches 8 bases. Germline CDR1 is SNHLY and CDR2 is FYNNEI. Trimming cost V 6 bases and J 1 base; bases outside gene matches: 4. The length of the CDR3 is 15 residues. The CDR3 is CASSIAGLNTGELFF. As DNA, the CDR3 is TGTGCCAGCAGCATAGCGGGGTTGAACACCGGGGAGCTGTTTTTT.

The chain recombines TRBV7-9 with TRBJ1-1; 9 bases are a match to TRBD1. CDR1 is SEHNR, CDR2 FQNEAQ, per germline (reference sequence). This CDR3 has 14 amino acids. Unmatched junction bases numbered 8, after V lost 8 bases and J lost 4 bases. The chain's CDR3 is CASLPGQGFTEAFF. In DNA form, the CDR3 reads TGTGCCAGCCTCCCGGGACAGGGTTTCACTGAAGCTTTCTTT.

The chain carries TRBV2 and TRBJ2-7, with a weak D call TRBD1 (5 bases). The CDR3 loop spans 17 amino acids. CDR1 is SNHLY and CDR2 is FYNNEI in the germline V gene. The V end was cut by 3 bases, the J end by 4 bases, with 22 bases between. CDR3 in amino acids: CASSDDSPLSETYEQYF. The CDR3 region has the DNA TGTGCCAGCAGTGATGACAGCCCCCTCTCTGAAACTTACGAGCAGTACTTC.

This chain joins TRBV9 and TRBJ1-2; 7 bases agree with TRBD1. J lost 4 bases, V lost 4 bases, and 10 bases had no gene match. Germline CDR1 and CDR2: SGDLS and YYNGEE. This CDR3 is 15 amino acids long. The CDR3 coding sequence is TGTGCCAGCAGCCCAACGGGACAGATAGTCTATGGCTACACCTTC. Its protein is CASSPTGQIVYGYTF.

The CDR3, as DNA: TGCGCCAGCAGCTATCTCTTAGCGGGCGAGCAGTACTTC. Its translation is CASSYLLAGEQYF. This rearrangement joins TRBV5-1 to TRBJ2-7; 7 nucleotides match TRBD2. The germline V gene has CDR1 SGHRS and CDR2 YFSETQ. Unmatched junction bases numbered 6, after V lost 3 bases and J lost 6 bases. This CDR3 is built from 13 residues.

The DNA of the CDR3 is TGTGCCACCAGCACAGACGAGGACACAGACTATGGCTACACCTTC. Translating it yields CATSTDEDTDYGYTF. The V gene is TRBV15, the J gene TRBJ1-2; tentatively, D is TRBD1 (5 bases). Germline V CDR1 and CDR2: LNHNV, YYDKDF (reference sequence). The CDR3 extends over 15 amino acids. The V end lost 4 bases, the J end lost 3 bases, and 15 bases lay between the germline ends.

This chain links TRBV4-1 with TRBJ2-5, with D possibly matching TRBD1 (6 bases). V was shortened by 2 bases and J by 2 bases, with 12 bases between the two germline ends. Germline V gene lookup returns CDR1 MGHRA and CDR2 YSYEKL. The CDR3 has 15 amino acids. The CDR3 DNA follows: TGCGCCAGCAGCCAAAGAACAGGGTGGCAAGAGACCCAGTACTTC. This sequence encodes CASSQRTGWQETQYF.

The rearrangement joins TRBV5-5 to TRBJ1-5; 7 bases map to TRBD1. The V and J ends lost 0 bases and 6 bases, in that order; junction bases with no gene match: 6. The CDR3 totals 15 residues. Germline V CDR1 and CDR2: SGHKS, YYEKEE (reference sequence). The DNA for the CDR3 is TGTGCCAGCAGCTTGGGAGGGGGCAAGGTTCAGCCCCAGCATTTT. Translating it yields CASSLGGGKVQPQHF.